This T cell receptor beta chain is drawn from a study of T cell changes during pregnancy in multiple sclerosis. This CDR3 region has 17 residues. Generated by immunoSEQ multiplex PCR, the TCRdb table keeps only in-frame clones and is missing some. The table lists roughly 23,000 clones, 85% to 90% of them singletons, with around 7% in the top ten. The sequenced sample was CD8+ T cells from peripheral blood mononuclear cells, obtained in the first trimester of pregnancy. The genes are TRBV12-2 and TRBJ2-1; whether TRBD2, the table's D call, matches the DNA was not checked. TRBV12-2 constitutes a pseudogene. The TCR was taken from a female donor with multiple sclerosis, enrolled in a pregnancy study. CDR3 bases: TGTGCAAGTCGCTTAGAAGGATCTAGCGACTCTTTCCTAACCCAGTTCTTC. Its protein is CASRLEGSSDSFLTQFF.